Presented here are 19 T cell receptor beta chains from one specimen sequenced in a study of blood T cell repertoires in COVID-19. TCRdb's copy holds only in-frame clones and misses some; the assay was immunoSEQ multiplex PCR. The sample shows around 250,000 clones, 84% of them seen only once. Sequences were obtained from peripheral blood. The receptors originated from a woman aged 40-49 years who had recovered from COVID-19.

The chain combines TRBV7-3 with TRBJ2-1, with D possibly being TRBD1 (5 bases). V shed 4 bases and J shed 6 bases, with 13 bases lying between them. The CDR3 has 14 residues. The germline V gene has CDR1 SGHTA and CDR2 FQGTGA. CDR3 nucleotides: TGTGCCAGCAGCTCCCCAGACAGCCCCAATGAGCAGTTCTTC. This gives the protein CASSSPDSPNEQFF.

This CDR3 is CASSLGTTNTEAFF. The DNA for the CDR3 is TGTGCCAGCAGCTTAGGTACAACCAACACTGAAGCTTTCTTT. The rearrangement uses TRBV11-3 and TRBJ1-1; no clear D. Per the germline V gene, CDR1 is SGHNT and CDR2 is YENEEA. Trimming removed 1 base at V and 2 bases at J, with 8 bases between. The CDR3 has 14 residues.

As DNA, the CDR3 is TGCGCCAGCAGTCACAGGGCTAACTATGGCTACACCTTC. It translates to CASSHRANYGYTF. The chain combines TRBV23-1 with TRBJ1-2, with D perhaps matching TRBD1 (5 bases). TRBV23-1 is treated as an ORF (open reading frame) with a function not yet certain. Trimming left V 3 bases short and J 0 bases short, with 5 bases between. The CDR3 is 13 amino acids.

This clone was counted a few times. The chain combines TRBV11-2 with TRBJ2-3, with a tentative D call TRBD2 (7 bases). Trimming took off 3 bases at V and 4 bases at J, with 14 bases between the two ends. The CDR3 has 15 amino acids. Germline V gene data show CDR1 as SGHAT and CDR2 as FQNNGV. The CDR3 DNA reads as TGTGCCAGCAGCTTTTGGGGGGGCGGGCCAGATACGCAGTATTTT. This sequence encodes CASSFWGGGPDTQYF.

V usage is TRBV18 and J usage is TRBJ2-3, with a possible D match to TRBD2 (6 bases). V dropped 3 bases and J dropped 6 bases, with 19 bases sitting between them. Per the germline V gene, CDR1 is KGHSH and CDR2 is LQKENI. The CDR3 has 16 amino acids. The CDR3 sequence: CASSPTGTPVGDTQYF. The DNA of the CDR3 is TGTGCCAGCTCACCGACCGGGACTCCGGTTGGTGATACGCAGTATTTT.

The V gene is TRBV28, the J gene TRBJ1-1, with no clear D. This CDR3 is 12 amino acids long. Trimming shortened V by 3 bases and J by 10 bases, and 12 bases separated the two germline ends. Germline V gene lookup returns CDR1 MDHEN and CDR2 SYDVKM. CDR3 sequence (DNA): TGTGCCAGCAGTTTTTCTAACGGTGGAGCTTTCTTT. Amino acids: CASSFSNGGAFF.

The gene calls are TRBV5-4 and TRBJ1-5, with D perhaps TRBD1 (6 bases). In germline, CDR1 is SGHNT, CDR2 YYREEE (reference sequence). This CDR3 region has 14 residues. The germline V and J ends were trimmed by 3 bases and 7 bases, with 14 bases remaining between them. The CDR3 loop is CASSSDGGRQPQHF. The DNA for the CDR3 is TGTGCCAGCAGCTCGGATGGGGGCCGGCAGCCCCAGCATTTT.

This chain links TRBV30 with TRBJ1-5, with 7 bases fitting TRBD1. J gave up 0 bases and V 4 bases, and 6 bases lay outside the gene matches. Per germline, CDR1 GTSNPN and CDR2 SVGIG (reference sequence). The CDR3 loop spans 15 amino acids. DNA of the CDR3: TGTGCCTGGACTATTGCAGGGGGTAGCAATCAGCCCCAGCATTTT. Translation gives CAWTIAGGSNQPQHF.

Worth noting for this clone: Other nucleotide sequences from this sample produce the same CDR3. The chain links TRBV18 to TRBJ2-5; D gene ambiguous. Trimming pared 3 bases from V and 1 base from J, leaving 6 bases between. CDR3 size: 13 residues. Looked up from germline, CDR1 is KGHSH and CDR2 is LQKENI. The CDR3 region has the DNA TGTGCCAGCTCACCGCCCAGCCAAGAGACCCAGTACTTC. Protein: CASSPPSQETQYF.

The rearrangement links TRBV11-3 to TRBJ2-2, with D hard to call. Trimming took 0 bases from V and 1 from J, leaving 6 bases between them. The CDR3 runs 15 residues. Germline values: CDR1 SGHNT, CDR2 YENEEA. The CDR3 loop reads CASSLESGNTGELFF. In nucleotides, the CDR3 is TGTGCCAGCAGCTTAGAATCCGGGAACACCGGGGAGCTGTTTTTT.

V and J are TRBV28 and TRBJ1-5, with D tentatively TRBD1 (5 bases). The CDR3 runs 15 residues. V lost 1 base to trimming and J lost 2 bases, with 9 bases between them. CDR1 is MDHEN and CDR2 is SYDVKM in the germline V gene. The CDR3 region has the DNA TGTGCCAGCAGTTTATTAGGGGAAGGCAATCAGCCCCAGCATTTT. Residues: CASSLLGEGNQPQHF.

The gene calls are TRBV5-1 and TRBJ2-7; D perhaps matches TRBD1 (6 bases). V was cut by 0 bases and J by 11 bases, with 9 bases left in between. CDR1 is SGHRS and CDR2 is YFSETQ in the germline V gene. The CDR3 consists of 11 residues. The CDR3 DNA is TGCGCCAGCAGCTTGGACCGGGACAAGTACTTC. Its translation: CASSLDRDKYF.

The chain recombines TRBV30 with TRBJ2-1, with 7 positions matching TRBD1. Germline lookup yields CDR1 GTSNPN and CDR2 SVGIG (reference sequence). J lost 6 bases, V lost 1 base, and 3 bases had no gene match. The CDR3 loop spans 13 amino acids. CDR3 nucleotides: TGTGCCTGGAGTGCTGACAGGGTCAATGAGCAGTTCTTC. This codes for CAWSADRVNEQFF.

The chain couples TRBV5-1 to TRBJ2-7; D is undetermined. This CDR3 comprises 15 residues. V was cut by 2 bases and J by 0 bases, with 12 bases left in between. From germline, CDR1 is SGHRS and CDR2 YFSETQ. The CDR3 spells CASSFSAGNSYEQYF. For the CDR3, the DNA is TGCGCCAGCAGCTTTTCGGCAGGCAACTCCTACGAGCAGTACTTC.

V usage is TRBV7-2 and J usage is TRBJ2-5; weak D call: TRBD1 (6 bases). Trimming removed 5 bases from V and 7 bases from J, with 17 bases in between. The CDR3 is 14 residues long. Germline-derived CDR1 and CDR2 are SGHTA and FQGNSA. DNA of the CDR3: TGTGCCAGCAGCAGTGGACAGAGGGGTTGGACCCAGTACTTC. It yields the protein CASSSGQRGWTQYF.

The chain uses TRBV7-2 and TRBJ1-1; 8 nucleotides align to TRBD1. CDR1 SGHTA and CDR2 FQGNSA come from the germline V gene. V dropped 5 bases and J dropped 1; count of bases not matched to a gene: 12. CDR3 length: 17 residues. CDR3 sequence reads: CASSPGAGGAGNTEAFF. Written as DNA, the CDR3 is TGTGCCAGCAGCCCTGGGGCAGGGGGCGCGGGGAACACTGAAGCTTTCTTT.

CDR3 DNA sequence: TGTGCCAGCATCCTCGGACAGGCGAACACCGGGGAGCTGTTTTTT. It yields the protein CASILGQANTGELFF. The chain couples TRBV2 to TRBJ2-2; 7 positions match TRBD1. Germline assignment: CDR1 SNHLY and CDR2 FYNNEI. Germline trimming cut 7 bases from V and 0 bases from J; bases unmatched to any gene: 5. The CDR3 consists of 15 residues.

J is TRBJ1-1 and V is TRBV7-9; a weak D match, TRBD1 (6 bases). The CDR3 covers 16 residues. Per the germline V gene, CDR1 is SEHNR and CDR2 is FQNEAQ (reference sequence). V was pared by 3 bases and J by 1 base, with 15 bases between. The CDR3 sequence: CASSLIQGPSNTEAFF. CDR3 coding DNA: TGTGCCAGCAGCTTGATACAGGGCCCTTCGAACACTGAAGCTTTCTTT. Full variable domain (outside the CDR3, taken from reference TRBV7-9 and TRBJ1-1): DTGVSQNPRHKITKRGQNVTFRCDPISEHNRLYWYRQTLGQGPEFLTYFQNEAQLEKSRLLSDRFSAERPKGSFSTLEIQRTEQGDSAMYLCASSLIQGPSNTEAFFGQGTRLTVV.

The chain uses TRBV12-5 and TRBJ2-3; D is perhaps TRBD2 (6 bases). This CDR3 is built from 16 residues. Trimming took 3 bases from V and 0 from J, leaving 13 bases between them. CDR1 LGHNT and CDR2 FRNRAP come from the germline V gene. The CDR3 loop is CASGFTGRGSTDTQYF. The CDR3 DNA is TGTGCTAGTGGTTTTACGGGGCGGGGTAGCACAGATACGCAGTATTTT.